Listed here are 30 T cell receptor beta chains from one sample, sequenced in a study of blood T cells in healthy people across ages. With a J-beta primer mix and a sample-barcoded 5' primer, a second PCR ran 7 to 11 cycles. TCRdb redid the calling of the 5' RACE reads with MiXCR, one entry per CDR3 protein. The sample gives approximately 1,700,000 distinct CDR3 sequences, about two fifths of which show up once; 20% to 25% is in the top ten. Material for sequencing was blood. The receptors derive from a human donor in good health.

In its sample, this clonotype was seen once. J is TRBJ2-6 and V is TRBV27, with 9 bases aligning to TRBD1. J was trimmed by 2 bases and V by 0 bases; bases with no gene match: 5. Germline V lookup: CDR1 MNHEY, CDR2 SMNVEV (reference sequence). This CDR3 region has 18 residues. CDR3 bases: TGTGCCAGCAGTTTATCGATGACAGGGGGAGCTGGGGCCAACGTCCTGACTTTC. Amino acid sequence: CASSLSMTGGAGANVLTF.

The chain joins TRBV5-1 to TRBJ2-5; 9 bases are a match to TRBD1. V dropped 3 bases and J dropped 9; count of bases not matched to a gene: 9. This CDR3 is built from 14 residues. The V gene's germline CDR1 is SGHRS and CDR2 YFSETQ. The CDR3, as DNA: TGCGCCAGCAGCTGGGACAGGACAGGGGAGGCCCAGTACTTC. Translation: CASSWDRTGEAQYF.

A single count supports this clonotype. The CDR3 sequence is CASSFCRGLNTEAFF. For the CDR3, the DNA is TGCGCCAGCAGCTTTTGCAGGGGGCTGAACACTGAAGCTTTCTTT. This rearrangement joins TRBV5-1 to TRBJ1-1, with 8 bases matching TRBD1. Germline V CDR1 and CDR2: SGHRS, YFSETQ. J lost 0 bases, V lost 2 bases, and 3 bases had no gene match. This CDR3 contains 15 residues.

The CDR3 region is CASSKAGVQETQYF. In nucleotides, the CDR3 is TGTGCCAGCAGTAAAGCGGGGGTACAAGAGACCCAGTACTTC. The rearrangement uses TRBV7-6 and TRBJ2-5, with 8 bases fitting TRBD2. The CDR3 has 14 residues. Germline loops: CDR1 SGHVS, CDR2 FNYEAQ. J lost 2 bases, V lost 6 bases, and 5 bases had no gene match.

This clonotype was seen a handful of times. The V call is TRBV5-1, the J call TRBJ2-1, with D maybe TRBD2 (7 bases). The CDR3 sequence is 17 residues long. Trimming cost V 0 bases and J 4 bases, with 17 bases left between them. The germline gives CDR1 SGHRS, CDR2 YFSETQ. The DNA for the CDR3 is TGCGCCAGCAGCTTGGTACGCGGGGGCGGGAAATACAATGAGCAGTTCTTC. Residues: CASSLVRGGGKYNEQFF.

In its sample, this clonotype was seen a few times. The V gene is TRBV12-3 or TRBV12-4, the J gene TRBJ1-2; no clear D. The length of the CDR3 is 13 residues. Deletions cut 2 bases from V and 7 bases from J, with 11 bases between. The CDR3 protein is CASSLSVGLGYTF. The CDR3 coding sequence is TGTGCCAGCAGTTTATCGGTAGGACTTGGCTACACCTTC.

This clonotype was picked up a small number of times. The V call is TRBV4-2, the J call TRBJ1-1, with a tentative D call TRBD1 (5 bases). V gave up 4 bases and J gave up 6 bases, with 12 bases separating them. CDR3 length: 13 amino acids. Germline V gives CDR1 LGHNA, CDR2 YNFKEQ. The CDR3 loop is CASSRRGDAEAFF. The CDR3 nucleotides are TGTGCCAGCAGCCGAAGAGGGGACGCTGAAGCTTTCTTT.

The sample holds a few counts of this clonotype. J is TRBJ2-3 and V is TRBV6-6; perhaps TRBD1 as D (6 bases). The CDR3 is 17 residues long. Between the trimmed V and J ends, which lost 0 bases and 4 bases, there was a span of 17 bases. CDR1 and CDR2 (germline): MNHNY, SVGAGI (reference sequence). The CDR3 reads CASSYSETGWAADTQYF. CDR3 DNA sequence: TGTGCCAGCAGTTACTCCGAGACAGGATGGGCGGCAGATACGCAGTATTTT.

This clonotype has ten or more counts. V and J are TRBV7-9 and TRBJ2-7; no reliable D call. The CDR3 extends over 13 amino acids. V gave up 6 bases and J gave up 0 bases, with 9 bases separating them. The germline CDR1 and CDR2 sequences are SEHNR and FQNEAQ (reference sequence). CDR3 nucleotides: TGTGCCAGCAGTTCTGGCAGCTCCTACGAGCAGTACTTC. As protein: CASSSGSSYEQYF. The full variable domain, completed using reference TRBV7-9 and TRBJ2-7, is DTGVSQNPRHKITKRGQNVTFRCDPISEHNRLYWYRQTLGQGPEFLTYFQNEAQLEKSRLLSDRFSAERPKGSFSTLEIQRTEQGDSAMYLCASSSGSSYEQYFGPGTRLTVT.

The table lists this clonotype with a few counts. At one boundary the junction diverges from the germline segment, which might be a read error. The rearrangement links TRBV20-1 to TRBJ2-6, with D tentatively TRBD1 (5 bases). Germline loops: CDR1 DFQATT, CDR2 SNEGSKA (reference sequence). The CDR3 is 16 amino acids. CDR3 DNA sequence: TGCGGTGCTAGAGTCATAGGGGTGCCTGGGGCCAACGTCCTGACTTTC. It encodes CGARVIGVPGANVLTF.

This clonotype was observed a handful of times. The chain couples TRBV7-2 to TRBJ2-1, with 15 bases identical to TRBD2. This CDR3 spans 19 amino acids. Germline V gives CDR1 SGHTA, CDR2 FQGNSA. V gave up 4 bases and J gave up 0 bases; unmatched junction bases: 7. DNA of the CDR3: TGTGCCAGCAGCTCACCCGGGACTAGCGGGGGGAGCTCCTACAATGAGCAGTTCTTC. Translated, it gives CASSSPGTSGGSSYNEQFF.

This clonotype was seen at least ten times. CDR3 DNA: TGCAGCGCTAAAATTGGGGGGGTCGGGGAGTACTTC. Protein: CSAKIGGVGEYF. V is TRBV29-1 and J is TRBJ2-7, with TRBD2 matching over 7 bases. Germline CDR1 and CDR2: SQVTM and ANQGSEA. V dropped 7 bases and J dropped 11; count of bases not matched to a gene: 14. This CDR3 is 12 amino acids long.

This chain uses TRBV7-9 with TRBJ1-2; weak D call: TRBD1 (5 bases). Germline lookup yields CDR1 SEHNR and CDR2 FQNEAQ (reference sequence). Trimming shortened V by 4 bases and J by 2 bases, and 14 bases separated the two germline ends. The CDR3 has 15 residues. The CDR3 loop is CASSYTSTENYGYTF. CDR3 nucleotide sequence: TGTGCCAGCAGCTACACTTCGACAGAAAACTATGGCTACACCTTC.

The rearrangement joins TRBV25-1 to TRBJ1-1; 7 bases match TRBD1. V was clipped by 10 bases and J by 6 bases; unmatched bases: 14. The CDR3 is made up of 14 amino acids. Germline V lookup: CDR1 MGHDK, CDR2 SYGVNS. The CDR3: CAIPIDREVPEAFF. CDR3 DNA: TGTGCCATTCCTATCGACAGGGAGGTTCCTGAAGCTTTCTTT.

CDR3 coding DNA: TGTGCCAGCAGCTTAGGCCGGCAGGGACAGAGCCAGTACTTC. It encodes CASSLGRQGQSQYF. V is TRBV7-2 and J is TRBJ2-5; 7 bases are a match to TRBD1. V trimming: 1 base; J trimming: 10 bases; junction bases outside the gene matches: 9. Germline CDR1 SGHTA, CDR2 FQGNSA. The CDR3 has 14 amino acids.

Only a few counts were recorded for this clonotype. The rearrangement uses TRBV20-1 and TRBJ2-6, with 7 bases fitting TRBD2. Germline CDR1 reads DFQATT; CDR2 reads SNEGSKA (reference sequence). The CDR3 covers 14 residues. With V trimmed by 6 bases and J by 12 bases, 14 bases remained unmatched. The CDR3 here is CSAAWISGRGVLTF. CDR3 nucleotide sequence: TGCAGTGCCGCCTGGATCTCTGGGAGGGGCGTCCTGACTTTC.

The V and J genes are TRBV7-9 and TRBJ2-1; 8 bases map to TRBD2. V lost 5 bases, J lost 2 bases, and 11 bases stayed unmatched. Germline V gene data show CDR1 as SEHNR and CDR2 as FQNEAQ (reference sequence). CDR3 length: 17 amino acids. CDR3 amino acids: CASSLPELADPYNEQFF. CDR3 nucleotide sequence: TGTGCCAGCAGCCTTCCCGAACTAGCGGACCCCTACAATGAGCAGTTCTTC.

This clonotype was seen more than once but under ten times. This chain uses TRBV25-1 with TRBJ2-3, with a weak D call TRBD2 (5 bases). The germline CDR1 and CDR2 sequences are MGHDK and SYGVNS. This CDR3 comprises 13 residues. Trimming took off 6 bases at V and 2 bases at J, with 9 bases between the two ends. CDR3 residues: CASRSGITDTQYF. The DNA for the CDR3 is TGTGCCAGCAGAAGCGGAATCACAGATACGCAGTATTTT.

Concerning this clonotype itself: Since a much larger clone is just one base distant, this may be a read error. The chain couples TRBV4-3 to TRBJ2-3, with D hard to call. Germline values: CDR1 LGHNA, CDR2 YSLEER. The CDR3 runs 15 residues. This CDR3 reads CASSQGILSTDTQFF. The CDR3, as DNA: TGCGCCAGCAGCCAAGGCATACTAAGCACAGATACGCAGTTTTTT.

The V gene is TRBV5-5, the J gene TRBJ1-2; 9 bases agree with TRBD1. Germline V CDR1 and CDR2: SGHKS, YYEKEE (reference sequence). This CDR3 comprises 16 residues. The trim removed 0 bases at V and 6 bases at J, leaving 9 bases unmatched. The CDR3 DNA follows: TGTGCCAGCAGCTTGGGCCGGGACAGGGTATTCCATGGCTACACCTTC. Residues: CASSLGRDRVFHGYTF.

Only a few counts were recorded for this clonotype. The gene calls are TRBV5-6 and TRBJ1-5; D is ambiguous. Germline V lookup: CDR1 SGHDT, CDR2 YYEEEE. The V end was cut by 0 bases, the J end by 2 bases, with 18 bases between. The CDR3 covers 18 residues. The CDR3 sequence is CASSLAVAGGRGNQPQHF. The CDR3 DNA follows: TGTGCCAGCAGCTTGGCGGTAGCAGGTGGTCGAGGCAATCAGCCCCAGCATTTT.

This clonotype was detected only once. This chain links TRBV5-1 with TRBJ2-3; maybe TRBD1 (6 bases). V gave up 4 bases and J gave up 0 bases, with 15 bases separating them. The CDR3 runs 16 residues. Looked up from germline, CDR1 is SGHRS and CDR2 is YFSETQ. The CDR3 sequence is CASSVGRTVSTDTQYF. The CDR3 nucleotides are TGCGCCAGCAGCGTGGGCCGGACAGTTAGCACAGATACGCAGTATTTT.

The V and J genes are TRBV20-1 and TRBJ2-7, with 10 bases that match TRBD2. The V gene end was trimmed by 6 bases and the J gene end by 2 bases; junction bases not matched to a gene: 4. This CDR3 region has 13 residues. Per germline, CDR1 DFQATT and CDR2 SNEGSKA (reference sequence). CDR3 sequence reads: CSADTSGTYEQYF. The CDR3 coding sequence is TGCAGTGCCGATACTAGCGGGACCTACGAGCAGTACTTC.

The gene calls are TRBV5-1 and TRBJ2-6; the D is unclear. This CDR3 comprises 17 residues. CDR1 is SGHRS and CDR2 is YFSETQ in the germline V gene. Trimming pared 1 base from V and 0 bases from J, leaving 11 bases between. The CDR3 region is CASSLSISNSGANVLTF. CDR3 sequence (DNA): TGCGCCAGCAGCTTGTCGATCTCCAACTCTGGGGCCAACGTCCTGACTTTC.

The rearrangement joins TRBV6-2 or TRBV6-3 to TRBJ1-2, with D possibly TRBD1 on 5 matching bases. Trimming took 5 bases from V and 2 from J, leaving 15 bases between them. CDR3 length equals 15 residues. Germline V gene lookup returns CDR1 MNHEY and CDR2 SVGEGT. The CDR3 DNA is TGTGCCAGCAGTCGGCTGGGACTGCAGAACTATGGCTACACCTTC. Translating gives CASSRLGLQNYGYTF.

On this clonotype itself: A read error may account for a junction end that differs from germline. V usage is TRBV5-1 and J usage is TRBJ2-6; D tentatively reads TRBD1 or TRBD2 (5 bases each). The CDR3 contains 13 residues. Germline V gene lookup returns CDR1 SGHRS and CDR2 YFSETQ. In DNA form, the CDR3 reads TGCGCCAGCAGCTTGGCGGGGACCAACGTCCGGACTTTC. It yields the protein CASSLAGTNVRTF.

The J gene is TRBJ2-5, the V gene TRBV7-9, with 7 bases identical to TRBD2. The CDR3 sequence is 19 residues long. Germline V gene sequence: CDR1 SEHNR, CDR2 FQNEAQ (reference sequence). The trim removed 3 bases at V and 2 bases at J, leaving 18 bases unmatched. Written as DNA, the CDR3 is TGTGCCAGCAGCTTCCCCGCTGGGGGAGGGTTCGGTTGGCAAGAGACCCAGTACTTC. Protein sequence: CASSFPAGGGFGWQETQYF.

This clonotype was counted many times. An end of the junction differs from the germline gene, which may be a read error. The chain has TRBV5-6 and TRBJ2-6; D remains ambiguous. CDR3 size: 15 residues. Per germline, CDR1 SGHDT and CDR2 YYEEEE. CDR3 nucleotide sequence: TGCGCCAGCAGCTTGGTCCGCTCTGGGGCCAACGTCCTGACTTTC. This translates into CASSLVRSGANVLTF.

Comment on this clonotype: A single base separates this from a much larger clone, so it may be a read error. The chain combines TRBV20-1 with TRBJ1-5; 8 nucleotides agree with TRBD1. The CDR3 extends over 14 amino acids. In germline, CDR1 is DFQATT, CDR2 SNEGSKA (reference sequence). With V trimmed by 0 bases and J by 7 bases, 5 bases remained unmatched. CDR3 sequence reads: CSAREAGGGQPQHF. The CDR3 nucleotides are TGCAGTGCTAGAGAGGCAGGGGGCGGACAGCCCCAGCATTTT.

This clonotype appeared a few times. The chain carries TRBV18 and TRBJ2-3; D not resolved. V was pared by 6 bases and J by 5 bases, with 18 bases between. CDR1 is KGHSH, CDR2 LQKENI, per germline. CDR3 length equals 15 residues. The CDR3 coding sequence is TGTGCCAGCTCCCCGGCCGCCAGGTCATTAGATACGCAGTATTTT. Its protein product is CASSPAARSLDTQYF. The entire variable domain, with the rest obtained from reference TRBV18 and TRBJ2-3, is as follows: NAGVMQNPRHLVRRRGQEARLRCSPMKGHSHVYWYRQLPEEGLKFMVYLQKENIIDESGMPKERFSAEFPKEGPSILRIQQVVRGDSAAYFCASSPAARSLDTQYFGPGTRLTVL.